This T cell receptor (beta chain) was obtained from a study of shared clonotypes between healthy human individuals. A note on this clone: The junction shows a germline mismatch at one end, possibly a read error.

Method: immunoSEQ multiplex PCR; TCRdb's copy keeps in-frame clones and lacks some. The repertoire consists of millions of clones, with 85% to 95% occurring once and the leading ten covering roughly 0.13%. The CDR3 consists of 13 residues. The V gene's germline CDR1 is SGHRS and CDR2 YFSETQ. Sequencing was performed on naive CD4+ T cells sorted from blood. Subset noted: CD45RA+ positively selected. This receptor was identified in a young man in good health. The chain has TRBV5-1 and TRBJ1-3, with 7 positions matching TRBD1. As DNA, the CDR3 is TGCGCCAGCAGCTTGGAGCAGGGACAGCCGGGTCCTTTT. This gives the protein CASSLEQGQPGPF.